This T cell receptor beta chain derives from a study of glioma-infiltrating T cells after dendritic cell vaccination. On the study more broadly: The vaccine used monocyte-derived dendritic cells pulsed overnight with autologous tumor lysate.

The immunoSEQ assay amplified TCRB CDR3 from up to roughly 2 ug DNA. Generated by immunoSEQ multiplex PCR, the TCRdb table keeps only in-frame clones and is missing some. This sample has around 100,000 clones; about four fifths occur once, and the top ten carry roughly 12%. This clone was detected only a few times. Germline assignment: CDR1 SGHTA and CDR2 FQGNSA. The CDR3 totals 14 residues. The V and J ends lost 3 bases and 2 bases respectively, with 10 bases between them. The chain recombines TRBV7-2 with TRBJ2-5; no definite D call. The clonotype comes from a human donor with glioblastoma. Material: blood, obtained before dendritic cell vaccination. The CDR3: CASSFGRRQETQYF. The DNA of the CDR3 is TGTGCCAGCAGCTTTGGTAGGAGACAAGAGACCCAGTACTTC.